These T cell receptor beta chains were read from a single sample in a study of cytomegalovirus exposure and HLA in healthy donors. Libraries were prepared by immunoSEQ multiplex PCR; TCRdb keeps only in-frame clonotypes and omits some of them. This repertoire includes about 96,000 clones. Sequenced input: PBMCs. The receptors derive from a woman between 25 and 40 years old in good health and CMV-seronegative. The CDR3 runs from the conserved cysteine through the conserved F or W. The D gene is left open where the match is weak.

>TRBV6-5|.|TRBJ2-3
CASSDSTDTQYF
TGTGCCAGCAGCGACAGTACAGATACGCAGTATTTT
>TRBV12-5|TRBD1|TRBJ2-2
CASGLVFLGQGAAGELFF
TGTGCTAGTGGTTTGGTATTCCTTGGACAGGGGGCTGCCGGGGAGCTGTTTTTT
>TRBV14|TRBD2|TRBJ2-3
CASSQLAGVTDTQYF
TGTGCCAGCAGCCAGTTGGCGGGAGTGACAGATACGCAGTATTTT
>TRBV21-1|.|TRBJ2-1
CASSRGPNEQFF
TGTGCCAGCAGCCGCGGGCCCAATGAGCAGTTCTTC
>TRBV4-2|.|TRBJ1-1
CASSQGLRENTEAFF
TGTGCCAGCAGCCAAGGACTACGGGAGAACACTGAAGCTTTCTTT
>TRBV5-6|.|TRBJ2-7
CASSLTEYTYEQYF
TGTGCCAGCAGCTTGACAGAGTACACTTACGAGCAGTACTTC
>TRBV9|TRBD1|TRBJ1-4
CASSAPGQGARGEKLFF
TGTGCCAGCAGCGCCCCGGGACAGGGAGCGAGGGGTGAAAAACTGTTTTTT
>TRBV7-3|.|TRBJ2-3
CASSHGSSTDTQYF
TGTGCCAGCAGCCACGGGTCGTCCACAGATACGCAGTATTTT
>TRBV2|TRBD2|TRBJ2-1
CASILGLAGNEQFF
TGTGCCAGCATCCTGGGACTAGCGGGGAATGAGCAGTTCTTC
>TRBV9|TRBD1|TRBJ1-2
CASSGESTGSHTF
TGTGCCAGCAGCGGAGAGTCGACAGGGTCCCACACCTTC
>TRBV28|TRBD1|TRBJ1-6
CASSSGQPYSPLHF
TGTGCCAGCAGTTCGGGACAGCCTTATTCACCCCTCCACTTT
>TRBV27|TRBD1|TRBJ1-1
CASSLTRFYRQGYTEAFF
TGTGCCAGCAGTTTAACCCGTTTTTACCGACAGGGCTACACTGAAGCTTTCTTT
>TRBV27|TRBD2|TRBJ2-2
CASSLLAGGPNTGELFF
TGTGCCAGCAGTTTACTAGCGGGAGGGCCAAACACCGGGGAGCTGTTTTTT
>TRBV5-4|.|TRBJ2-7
CASSFQQGEQYF
TGTGCCAGCAGCTTTCAACAGGGCGAGCAGTACTTC
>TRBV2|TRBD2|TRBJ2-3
CASSEGRGGTDTQYF
TGTGCCAGCAGTGAAGGGCGGGGGGGCACAGATACGCAGTATTTT
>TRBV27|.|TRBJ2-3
CASSLSRRGSTDTQYF
TGTGCCAGCAGTTTAAGTAGAAGGGGGAGCACAGATACGCAGTATTTT
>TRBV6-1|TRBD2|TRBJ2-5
CASSESVAGGRETQYF
TGTGCCAGCAGTGAATCGGTAGCGGGAGGGCGAGAGACCCAGTACTTC
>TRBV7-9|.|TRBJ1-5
CASSPLSDQPQHF
TGTGCCAGCAGTCCCCTCTCGGATCAGCCCCAGCATTTT
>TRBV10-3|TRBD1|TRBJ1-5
CAISVRQGANQPQHF
TGTGCCATCAGTGTGAGACAGGGGGCCAATCAGCCCCAGCATTTT
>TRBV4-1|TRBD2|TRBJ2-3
CASSQDGGAGGSDTQYF
TGCGCCAGCAGCCAAGATGGAGGGGCGGGGGGCTCAGATACGCAGTATTTT
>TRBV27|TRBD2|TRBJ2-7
CATGTSGSYEQYF
TGTGCCACTGGGACTAGCGGGAGCTACGAGCAGTACTTC
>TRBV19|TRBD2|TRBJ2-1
CASSLRPGLAGGPRNEQFF
TGTGCCAGTAGTCTCCGTCCGGGACTAGCGGGAGGGCCTCGCAATGAGCAGTTCTTC
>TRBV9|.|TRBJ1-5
CASSVGLQFQPQHF
TGTGCCAGCAGCGTAGGGTTACAGTTCCAGCCCCAGCATTTT
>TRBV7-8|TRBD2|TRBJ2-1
CASSSPRTSGSVDEQFF
TGTGCCAGCAGCTCACCCCGGACTAGCGGGAGTGTGGATGAGCAGTTCTTC
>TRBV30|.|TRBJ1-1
CAWSTGTSNTEAFF
TGTGCCTGGAGTACCGGGACATCCAACACTGAAGCTTTCTTT
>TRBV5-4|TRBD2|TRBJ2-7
CASSNSPSGVYEQYF
TGTGCCAGCAGCAACTCGCCTAGCGGGGTATACGAGCAGTACTTC
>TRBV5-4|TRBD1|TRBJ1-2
CASSLGQGAAWGYTF
TGTGCCAGCAGCTTGGGACAGGGGGCTGCTTGGGGCTACACCTTC